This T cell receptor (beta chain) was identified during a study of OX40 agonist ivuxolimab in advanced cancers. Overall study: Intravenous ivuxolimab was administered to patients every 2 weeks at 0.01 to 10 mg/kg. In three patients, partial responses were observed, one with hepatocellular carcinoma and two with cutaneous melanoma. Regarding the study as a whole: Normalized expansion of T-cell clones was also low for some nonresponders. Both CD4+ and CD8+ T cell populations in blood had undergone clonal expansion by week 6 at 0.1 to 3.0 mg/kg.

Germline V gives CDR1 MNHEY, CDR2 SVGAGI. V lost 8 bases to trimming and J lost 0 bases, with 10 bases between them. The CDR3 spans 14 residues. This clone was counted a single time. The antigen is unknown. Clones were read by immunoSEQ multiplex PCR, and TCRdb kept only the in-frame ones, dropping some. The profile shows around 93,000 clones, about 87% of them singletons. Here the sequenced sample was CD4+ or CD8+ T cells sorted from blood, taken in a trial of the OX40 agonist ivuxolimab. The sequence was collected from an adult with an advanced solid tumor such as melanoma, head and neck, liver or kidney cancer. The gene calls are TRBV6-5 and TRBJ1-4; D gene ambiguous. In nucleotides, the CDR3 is TGTGCCAGCTCCGACGGGGCAACTAATGAAAAACTGTTTTTT. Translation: CASSDGATNEKLFF.